This T cell receptor (beta chain) appears in the sequencing data of a study of shared clonotypes between healthy human individuals. General study points: Measured sharing among donors was expected to vary with sequencing depth.

As to this clone: No antigen is known for it.

The table came from immunoSEQ multiplex PCR; TCRdb's copy has only in-frame clones and leaves some out. The sample consists of some 2,500,000 clones, around 93% of them appearing once. This CDR3 has 13 amino acids. The V end lost 6 bases, the J end lost 2 bases, and 5 bases lay between the germline ends. The germline CDR1 and CDR2 sequences are WSHSY and SAAADI. The chain links TRBV10-2 to TRBJ2-6; D call uncertain. This receptor was obtained from a young man in good health. Some clones in this sample may be carry-over from other donors' samples. Sequencing used naive CD4+ T cells from PBMCs. The subset is: CD45RA+ positively selected. This CDR3 reads CASRIAGANVLTF. CDR3 bases: TGCGCCAGCAGGATAGCTGGGGCCAACGTCCTGACTTTC.